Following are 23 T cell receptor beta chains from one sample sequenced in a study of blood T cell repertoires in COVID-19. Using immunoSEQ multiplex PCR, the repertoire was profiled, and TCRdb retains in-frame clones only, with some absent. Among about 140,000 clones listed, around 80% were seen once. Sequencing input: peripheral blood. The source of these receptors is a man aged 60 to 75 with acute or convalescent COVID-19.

The CDR3 DNA reads as TGTGCCAGTAGGGGAAGAGAGGGGGACTATGGCTACACCTTC. As protein: CASRGREGDYGYTF. The V call is TRBV19, the J call TRBJ1-2, with D possibly TRBD1 on 6 matching bases. The V gene's germline CDR1 is LNHDA and CDR2 SQIVND (reference sequence). The V gene lost 6 bases and the J gene lost 3 bases, with 14 bases spanning the gap. This CDR3 spans 14 amino acids.

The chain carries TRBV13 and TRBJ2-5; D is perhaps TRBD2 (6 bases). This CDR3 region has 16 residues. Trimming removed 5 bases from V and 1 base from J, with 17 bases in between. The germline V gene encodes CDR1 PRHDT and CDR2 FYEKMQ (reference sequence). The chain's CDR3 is CASSPPAGNLQETQYF. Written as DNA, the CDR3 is TGTGCCAGCAGCCCTCCGGCGGGAAACCTCCAAGAGACCCAGTACTTC.

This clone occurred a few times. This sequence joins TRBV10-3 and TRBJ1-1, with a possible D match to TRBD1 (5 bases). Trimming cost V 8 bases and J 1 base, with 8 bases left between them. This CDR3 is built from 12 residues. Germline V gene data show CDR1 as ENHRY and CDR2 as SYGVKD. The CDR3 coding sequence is TGTGCCATCTGGGGGGAGAACACTGAAGCTTTCTTT. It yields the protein CAIWGENTEAFF.

The DNA of the CDR3 is TGTGCCAGCAGTCCCGAGGGGGCCTCCTATAATTCACCCCTCCACTTT. Its translation: CASSPEGASYNSPLHF. V gene TRBV28 combines with J gene TRBJ1-6, with TRBD1 matching over 7 bases. The V gene's germline CDR1 is MDHEN and CDR2 SYDVKM. With 5 bases clipped from V and 0 bases from J, the junction kept 4 bases outside the gene matches. There are 16 residues in the CDR3.

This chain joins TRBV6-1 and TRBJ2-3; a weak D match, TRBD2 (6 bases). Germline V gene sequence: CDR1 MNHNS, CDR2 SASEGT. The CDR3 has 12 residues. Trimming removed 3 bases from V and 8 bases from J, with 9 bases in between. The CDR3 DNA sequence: TGTGCCAGCAGTGAGCTTAGCGGTACGCAGTATTTT. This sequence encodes CASSELSGTQYF.

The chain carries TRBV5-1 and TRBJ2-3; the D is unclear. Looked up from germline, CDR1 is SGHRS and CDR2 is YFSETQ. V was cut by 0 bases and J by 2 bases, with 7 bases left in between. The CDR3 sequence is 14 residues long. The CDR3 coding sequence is TGCGCCAGCAGCTTGGCGCCTACCACAGATACGCAGTATTTT. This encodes CASSLAPTTDTQYF.

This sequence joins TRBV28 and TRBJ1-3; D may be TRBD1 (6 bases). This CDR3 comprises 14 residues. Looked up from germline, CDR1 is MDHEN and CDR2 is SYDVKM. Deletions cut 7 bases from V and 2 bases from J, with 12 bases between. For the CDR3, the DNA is TGTGCCAGCATGGGGGCCGGCCCTGGAAACACCATATATTTT. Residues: CASMGAGPGNTIYF.

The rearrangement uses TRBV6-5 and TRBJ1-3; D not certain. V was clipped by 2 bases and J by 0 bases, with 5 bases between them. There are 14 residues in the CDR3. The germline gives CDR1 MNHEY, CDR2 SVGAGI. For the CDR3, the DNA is TGTGCCAGCAGTTACACTAGCTCTGGAAACACCATATATTTT. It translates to CASSYTSSGNTIYF.

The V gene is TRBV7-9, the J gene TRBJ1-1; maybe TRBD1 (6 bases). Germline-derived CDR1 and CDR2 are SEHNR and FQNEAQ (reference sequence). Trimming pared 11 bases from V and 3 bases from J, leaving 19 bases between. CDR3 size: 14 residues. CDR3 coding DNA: TGTGCCTCCATCGGGGGGCAAGTGGACACTGAAGCTTTCTTT. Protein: CASIGGQVDTEAFF. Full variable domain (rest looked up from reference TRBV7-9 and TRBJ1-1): DTGVSQNPRHKITKRGQNVTFRCDPISEHNRLYWYRQTLGQGPEFLTYFQNEAQLEKSRLLSDRFSAERPKGSFSTLEIQRTEQGDSAMYLCASIGGQVDTEAFFGQGTRLTVV.

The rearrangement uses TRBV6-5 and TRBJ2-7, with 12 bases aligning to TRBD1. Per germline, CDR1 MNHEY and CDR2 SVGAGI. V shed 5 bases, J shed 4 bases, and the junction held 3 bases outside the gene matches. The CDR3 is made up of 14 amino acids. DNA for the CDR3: TGTGCCAGCAGTCCGGGACAGGGGGCTTACGAGCAGTACTTC. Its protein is CASSPGQGAYEQYF.

This CDR3 reads CASTSGQGTGELFF. As DNA, the CDR3 is TGTGCCAGCACATCGGGACAGGGTACCGGGGAGCTGTTTTTT. The chain uses TRBV28 and TRBJ2-2; 9 bases match TRBD1. The CDR3 spans 14 residues. After removal of 7 bases from V and 5 bases from J, the junction contained 5 bases not matched to a gene. Germline lookup yields CDR1 MDHEN and CDR2 SYDVKM. The variable domain in full, with the rest retrieved from reference TRBV28 and TRBJ2-2, is DVKVTQSSRYLVKRTGEKVFLECVQDMDHENMFWYRQDPGLGLRLIYFSYDVKMKEKGDIPEGYSVSREKKERFSLILESASTNQTSMYLCASTSGQGTGELFFGEGSRLTVL.

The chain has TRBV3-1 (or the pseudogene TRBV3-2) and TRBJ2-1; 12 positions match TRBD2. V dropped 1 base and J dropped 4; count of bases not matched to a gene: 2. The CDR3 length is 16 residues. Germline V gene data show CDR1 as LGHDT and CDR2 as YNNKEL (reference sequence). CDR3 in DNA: TGTGCCAGCAGCCAAGCCGGGACTAGCGGGTACAATGAGCAGTTCTTC. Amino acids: CASSQAGTSGYNEQFF.

DNA for the CDR3: TGTGCCAGCAGCCCAGCGGGCTGGGAAGGGTCGGGGGAGCAGTACTTC. Residues: CASSPAGWEGSGEQYF. V and J are TRBV5-4 and TRBJ2-7; tentatively, D is TRBD2 (6 bases). V lost 4 bases and J 7 bases, leaving 24 bases between the germline ends. The CDR3 length is 16 residues. Germline CDR1 and CDR2: SGHNT and YYREEE (reference sequence).

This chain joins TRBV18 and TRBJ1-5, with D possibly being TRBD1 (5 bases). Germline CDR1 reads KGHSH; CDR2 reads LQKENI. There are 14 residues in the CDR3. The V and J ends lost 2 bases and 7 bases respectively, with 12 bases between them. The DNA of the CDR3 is TGTGCCAGCTCACCAGGGGGGGTCGGCCAGCCCCAGCATTTT. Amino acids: CASSPGGVGQPQHF.

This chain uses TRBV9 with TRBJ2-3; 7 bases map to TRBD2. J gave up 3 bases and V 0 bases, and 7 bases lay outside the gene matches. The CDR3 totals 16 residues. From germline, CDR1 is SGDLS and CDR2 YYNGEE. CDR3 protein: CASSVVHGRQTDTQYF. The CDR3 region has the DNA TGTGCCAGCAGCGTAGTTCACGGGAGGCAAACAGATACGCAGTATTTT.

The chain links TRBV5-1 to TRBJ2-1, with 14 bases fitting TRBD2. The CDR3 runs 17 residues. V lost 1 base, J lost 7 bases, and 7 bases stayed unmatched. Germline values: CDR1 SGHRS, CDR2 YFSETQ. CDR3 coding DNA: TGCGCCAGCAGCTTGCTGACTAGCGGGAGGGGGGGGAATGAGCAGTTCTTC. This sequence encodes CASSLLTSGRGGNEQFF.

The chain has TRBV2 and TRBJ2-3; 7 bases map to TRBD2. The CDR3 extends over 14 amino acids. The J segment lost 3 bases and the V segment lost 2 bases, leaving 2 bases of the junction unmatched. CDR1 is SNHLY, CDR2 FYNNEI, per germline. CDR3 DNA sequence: TGTGCCAGCAGTGAAAGGACTAGAACAGATACGCAGTATTTT. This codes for CASSERTRTDTQYF.

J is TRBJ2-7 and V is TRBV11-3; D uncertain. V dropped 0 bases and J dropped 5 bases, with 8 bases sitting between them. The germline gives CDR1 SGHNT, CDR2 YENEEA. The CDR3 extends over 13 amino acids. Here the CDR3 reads CASSLDVDNEQYF. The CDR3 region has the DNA TGTGCCAGCAGCTTAGATGTAGACAACGAGCAGTACTTC. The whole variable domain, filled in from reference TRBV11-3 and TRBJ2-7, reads EAGVVQSPRYKIIEKKQPVAFWCNPISGHNTLYWYLQNLGQGPELLIRYENEEAVDDSQLPKDRFSAERLKGVDSTLKIQPAELGDSAVYLCASSLDVDNEQYFGPGTRLTVT.

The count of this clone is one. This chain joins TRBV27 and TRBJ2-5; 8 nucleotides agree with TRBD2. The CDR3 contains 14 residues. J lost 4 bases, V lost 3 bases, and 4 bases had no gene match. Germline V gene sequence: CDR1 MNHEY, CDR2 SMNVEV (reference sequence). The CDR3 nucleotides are TGTGCCAGCAGTTTTCGGGAGGGCCGAGAGACCCAGTACTTC. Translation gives CASSFREGRETQYF.

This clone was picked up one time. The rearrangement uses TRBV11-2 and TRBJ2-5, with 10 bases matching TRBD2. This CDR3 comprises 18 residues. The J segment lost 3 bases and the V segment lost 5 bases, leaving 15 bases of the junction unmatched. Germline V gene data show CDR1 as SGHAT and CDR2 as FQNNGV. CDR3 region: CASSLLPRTSGYKETQYF. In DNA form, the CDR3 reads TGTGCCAGCAGCCTTTTACCGAGGACTAGCGGATACAAAGAGACCCAGTACTTC.

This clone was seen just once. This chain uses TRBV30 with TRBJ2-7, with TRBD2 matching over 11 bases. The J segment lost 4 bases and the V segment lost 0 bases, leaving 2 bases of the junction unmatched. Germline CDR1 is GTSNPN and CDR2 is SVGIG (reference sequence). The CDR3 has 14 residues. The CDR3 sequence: CAWSVLAGVYEQYF. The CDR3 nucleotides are TGTGCCTGGAGTGTACTAGCGGGAGTTTACGAGCAGTACTTC.

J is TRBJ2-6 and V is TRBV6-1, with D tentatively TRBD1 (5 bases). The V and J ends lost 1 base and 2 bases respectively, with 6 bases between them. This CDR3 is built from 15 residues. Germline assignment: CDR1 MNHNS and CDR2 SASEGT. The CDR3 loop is CASSEVGAGANVLTF. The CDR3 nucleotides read TGTGCCAGCAGTGAAGTAGGGGCTGGGGCCAACGTCCTGACTTTC.

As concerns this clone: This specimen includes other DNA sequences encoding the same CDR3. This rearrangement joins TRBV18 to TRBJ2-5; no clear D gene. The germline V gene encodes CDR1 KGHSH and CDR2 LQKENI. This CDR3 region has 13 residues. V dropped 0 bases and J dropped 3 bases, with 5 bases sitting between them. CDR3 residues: CASSPPSEETQYF. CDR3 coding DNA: TGTGCCAGCTCACCACCGTCAGAAGAGACCCAGTACTTC.